This T cell receptor beta chain originates from a study of blood T cell repertoires in COVID-19. Study background: Samples representing acute and convalescent COVID-19 were sourced from the United States, Italy and Spain.

Sequencing was performed with immunoSEQ multiplex PCR; in TCRdb, only in-frame clones are kept and a portion is missing. The profile shows approximately 270,000 clones, just under 90% of them singletons. Participants were aged roughly 18 to 90 years, lived in about 26 US areas, and enrolled virtually. Resolution of symptoms, clearance, or two negative PCRs was present in recovered Cohort 3 donors. Germline V gene lookup returns CDR1 MNHEY and CDR2 SMNVEV (reference sequence). V was clipped by 4 bases and J by 7 bases; unmatched bases: 22. This CDR3 is 20 amino acids long. The rearrangement uses TRBV27 and TRBJ1-4, with 9 bases matching TRBD1. The source of this sequence is a woman aged 60 to 75 who had recovered from COVID-19. Sequencing was carried out using PBMCs or T cells enriched from blood (not recorded which). CDR3 DNA: TGTGCCAGCAGTTCGCTTGGTTTCCGGGACAGGGTCCCTCATTTTGAAAAACTGTTTTTT. This encodes CASSSLGFRDRVPHFEKLFF.